Listed below are T cell receptor beta chains from one sample, sequenced in a study of cytomegalovirus exposure and HLA in healthy donors. Here immunoSEQ multiplex PCR was the method, and the copy in TCRdb shows in-frame clones only, minus some. This sample has 100,000 or so clones, with about three quarters found just once. Sequencing input: PBMCs. These receptors came from a male donor in good health and CMV-seronegative. Both conserved end residues are part of each CDR3. Fields, in order: clone size, J gene, D gene, V gene, CDR3 DNA, CDR3 protein. D genes are given only for firm matches. Clone size is shown for a subset of rows, as once, few, many or a class of expanded clone.

abundance: .
j_gene: TRBJ2-6
d_gene: .
v_gene: TRBV2
CDR3nt: TGTGCCAGCAGTGAGTATGGGGCCAACGTCCTGACTTTC
CDR3aa: CASSEYGANVLTF

abundance: few
j_gene: TRBJ1-2
d_gene: .
v_gene: TRBV28
CDR3nt: TGTGCCGCCGTGGGGGGGCCCAACAACTATGGCTACACCTTC
CDR3aa: CAAVGGPNNYGYTF

abundance: .
j_gene: TRBJ2-1
d_gene: .
v_gene: TRBV5-4
CDR3nt: TGTGCCAGCAGCGTGAGCAATGAGCAGTTCTTC
CDR3aa: CASSVSNEQFF

abundance: .
j_gene: TRBJ2-3
d_gene: TRBD1
v_gene: TRBV2
CDR3nt: TGTGCCAGCAGAGACAGGGCGGATACGCAGTATTTT
CDR3aa: CASRDRADTQYF

abundance: .
j_gene: TRBJ2-7
d_gene: .
v_gene: TRBV4-2
CDR3nt: TGTGCCAGCAGATTGCAGCGCGACTCCTACGAGCAGTACTTC
CDR3aa: CASRLQRDSYEQYF

abundance: .
j_gene: TRBJ2-3
d_gene: .
v_gene: TRBV10-1
CDR3nt: TGCGCCAGCAGTGAGAGTCCCGGGAGCGGTAGAGATACGCAGTATTTT
CDR3aa: CASSESPGSGRDTQYF

abundance: .
j_gene: TRBJ2-2
d_gene: .
v_gene: TRBV2
CDR3nt: TGTGCCAGCAGTAACAGGGTACTCACCGGGGAGCTGTTTTTT
CDR3aa: CASSNRVLTGELFF

abundance: few
j_gene: TRBJ2-1
d_gene: .
v_gene: TRBV10-1
CDR3nt: TGCGCCAGCAGTGAAGGGGGAAAGGAGCAGTTCTTC
CDR3aa: CASSEGGKEQFF

abundance: .
j_gene: TRBJ2-3
d_gene: .
v_gene: TRBV7-2
CDR3nt: TGTGCCAGCAGCTTTACGGGAACAGATACGCAGTATTTT
CDR3aa: CASSFTGTDTQYF

abundance: .
j_gene: TRBJ2-7
d_gene: .
v_gene: TRBV18
CDR3nt: TGTGCCAGCTCACCGCAGGGGGGTCAATCCTACGAGCAGTACTTC
CDR3aa: CASSPQGGQSYEQYF